A single sample gave rise to the 8 T cell receptor beta chains below, sequenced in a study of T cells after yellow fever vaccination. TCRdb itself ran the 5' RACE reads through MiXCR, one entry per CDR3 protein. This table has roughly 160,000 distinct CDR3 sequences, under 7.5% appearing once. The starting material was CD4+ T cells sorted from PBMCs, obtained less than 6 days after the first yellow fever vaccination. The receptors derive from a man between 18 and 29 years old who received the YFV17D yellow fever vaccine.

This clonotype was seen at least ten times. This chain uses TRBV15 with TRBJ2-5, with a weak D call TRBD2 (6 bases). The V gene's germline CDR1 is LNHNV and CDR2 YYDKDF (reference sequence). The CDR3 totals 13 residues. Between the trimmed V and J ends, which lost 7 bases and 2 bases, there was a span of 11 bases. For the CDR3, the DNA is TGTGCCACCAACGGGGGAGCTCAAGAGACCCAGTACTTC. Its protein product is CATNGGAQETQYF.

This clonotype was recorded a few times. The chain carries TRBV4-3 and TRBJ2-5; no clear D gene. CDR3 size: 15 residues. The germline V gene encodes CDR1 LGHNA and CDR2 YSLEER. The V gene lost 0 bases and the J gene lost 1 base, with 9 bases spanning the gap. The CDR3: CASSQDRVSQETQYF. CDR3 DNA: TGCGCCAGCAGCCAAGACCGGGTGTCCCAAGAGACCCAGTACTTC.

This clonotype was seen at least ten times. The CDR3 DNA follows: TGTGCCAGCAGTTCCGGAATTAGCTCCTATAATTCACCCCTCCACTTT. It encodes CASSSGISSYNSPLHF. J is TRBJ1-6 and V is TRBV6-2 or TRBV6-3; D is uncertain. The CDR3 sequence is 16 residues long. The V gene lost 4 bases and the J gene lost 0 bases, with 10 bases spanning the gap. From germline, CDR1 is MNHEY and CDR2 SVGEGT.

This clonotype appeared a few times. This chain joins TRBV5-5 and TRBJ2-6, with no clear D. In germline, CDR1 is SGHKS, CDR2 YYEKEE (reference sequence). The CDR3 has 15 amino acids. V gave up 1 base and J gave up 0 bases, with 5 bases separating them. The CDR3 DNA reads TGTGCCAGCAGCTTGCACCCCTCTGGGGCCAACGTCCTGACTTTC. Its protein is CASSLHPSGANVLTF. The full variable domain, in which reference TRBV5-5 and TRBJ2-6 provide the parts outside the CDR3, is DAGVTQSPTHLIKTRGQQVTLRCSPISGHKSVSWYQQVLGQGPQFIFQYYEKEERGRGNFPDRFSARQFPNYSSELNVNALLLGDSALYLCASSLHPSGANVLTFGAGSRLTVL.

This clonotype was detected a few times. The chain employs TRBV6-5 and TRBJ2-1; no definite D call. The CDR3 totals 12 residues. V was pared by 6 bases and J by 2 bases, with 5 bases between. The V gene's germline CDR1 is MNHEY and CDR2 SVGAGI. The CDR3 loop is CASRGTYNEQFF. The CDR3 DNA reads TGTGCCAGCAGGGGGACCTACAATGAGCAGTTCTTC.

This clonotype showed up many times. This chain links TRBV7-8 with TRBJ2-7; TRBD2 agrees at 8 bases. This CDR3 has 14 amino acids. Germline values: CDR1 SGHVS, CDR2 FQNEAQ. V lost 6 bases, J lost 3 bases, and 7 bases stayed unmatched. CDR3 DNA sequence: TGTGCCAGCAGTTGGACCGGGACTAGCTACGAGCAGTACTTC. This sequence encodes CASSWTGTSYEQYF.

This clonotype was counted a few times. This chain joins TRBV10-3 and TRBJ2-2; 8 bases are a match to TRBD1. Germline lookup yields CDR1 ENHRY and CDR2 SYGVKD. The CDR3 has 14 amino acids. J was trimmed by 9 bases and V by 3 bases; bases with no gene match: 6. The CDR3 sequence: CAISDQGAKRELFF. The CDR3 DNA reads TGTGCCATCAGTGACCAGGGGGCGAAAAGGGAGCTGTTTTTT.

This clonotype was seen ten or more times. This rearrangement joins TRBV7-8 to TRBJ1-1; 10 positions agree with TRBD1. Germline loops: CDR1 SGHVS, CDR2 FQNEAQ. The CDR3 totals 16 residues. V lost 2 bases and J lost 4; bases outside the gene matches: 7. CDR3 DNA: TGTGCCAGCAGCTTAAAGAGGGACAGGGGACGCACTGAAGCTTTCTTT. Its translation is CASSLKRDRGRTEAFF.